Here is one TCR beta chain with its context. This clone appeared once. Its recognized antigen is unknown. Base qualities were left out, and no much larger clone turns up one base away. This record comes from a study of blood T cell repertoires in COVID-19 (dated by TCRdb to 2020 to 2021). For the wider study: Samples from collaborators originated in the United States, Italy and Spain and spanned both the acute and convalescent phases of COVID-19. Samples came from the ongoing ImmuneRACE study (first 160 participants) plus 1,254 subjects from 6 global collaborators. A de-identified subject ID, COVID-19 status, age in years and sex were almost always included in the sample metadata. Where HLA class I and class II types were available, the types were taken from metadata supplied by the sample provider, not from assay-based typing. A freely available public database, intended as a resource for researchers studying the immune response to SARS-CoV-2, is where the repertoires were released. The prospective study material was composed of cDNA or gDNA derived from T cells, B-cell-depleted T cells, or PBMCs. Deeply sampled blood TCRbeta repertoires from subjects exposed to, actively infected with, or recovered from COVID-19 were included in the dataset. Overall study results and their limits: The amount of clinical and demographic metadata varied by source and participant and was provided uncurated.

Each collaborating institution followed its own protocols to collect whole blood in K2EDTA tubes. For TCRbeta analysis, collaborator samples were shipped as frozen whole blood, as isolated PBMCs, or as DNA extracted from either sample type. The CDR3 runs 15 residues from the cysteine to the phenylalanine. The DNA shown is the 45-base CDR3, in frame from base 1. From the germline V gene, CDR1 is SGHRS and CDR2 is YFSETQ. V ends up 0 bases short and J 8 bases short, with an unmatched junction base count of 6. The immunoSEQ Assay, a bias-controlled multiplex PCR, was used to amplify TCRbeta CDR3 regions from genomic DNA. The paper's data handling went like this. The number of nucleated cells in each sample was estimated by amplification of reference gene primers within the assay. Sequence reads were collapsed and filtered to measure the absolute abundance of every unique TCRbeta CDR3 rearrangement. Productive Simpson clonality was computed per sample as the square root of Simpson's diversity index over productive rearrangements. Drawn from immuneACCESS, this table holds only the in-frame rearrangements with V and J called that TCRdb kept. Clones are partly lost; checked studies trace under half to an unresolved V gene and leave the rest unexplained. Clonal size and the V and J genes are those of that table, whereas D and trimming came from the DNA. The sample table records about 110,000 clones; about four fifths of these occur just once. The ten largest clones represent 14% of the sample.

The V gene is TRBV5-1 and the J gene is TRBJ1-4; the central 8 bases match TRBD1. The receptor was isolated from a woman aged 55-75 years with acute or convalescent COVID-19. The sequenced sample was peripheral blood. The CDR3: CASSLAQGEGEKLFF. The DNA reads TGCGCCAGCAGCTTGGCACAGGGGGAAGGGGAAAAACTGTTTTTT. Full variable domain (CDR3 extended with the reference TRBV5-1 and TRBJ1-4 proteins): KAGVTQTPRYLIKTRGQQVTLSCSPISGHRSVSWYQQTPGQGLQFLFEYFSETQRNKGNFPGRFSGRQFSNSRSEMNVSTLELGDSALYLCASSLAQGEGEKLFFGSGTQLSVL.